A single sample is the source of the 19 T cell receptor beta chains below, sequenced in a study of a mutant IDH1 vaccine in newly diagnosed glioma. As for time point: baseline, week 1 (first vaccination visit). This sample's treatment: pre-vaccination baseline after standard-of-care therapy. Method: immunoSEQ multiplex PCR; TCRdb's copy keeps in-frame clones and lacks some. The sample records around 30,000 clones, more than 70% being singletons. The sample consisted of peripheral blood mononuclear cells (PBMCs), taken from a glioma patient treated with radiotherapy, temozolomide or both. The origin of the receptors is a man in his fifties or sixties with glioma. Some clones in this sample may be carry-over from other donors' samples.

This clone was picked up a small number of times. The chain recombines TRBV14 with TRBJ1-1; no firm D call. This CDR3 contains 14 residues. The germline V and J ends were trimmed by 2 bases and 5 bases, with 12 bases remaining between them. Germline V gene data show CDR1 as SGHDN and CDR2 as FVKESK. Here the CDR3 reads CASSQHFSGTEAFF. The CDR3 DNA reads TGTGCCAGCAGCCAACATTTCAGCGGGACTGAAGCTTTCTTT.

This chain links TRBV6-1 with TRBJ2-7; D remains ambiguous. This CDR3 comprises 13 residues. Germline CDR1 reads MNHNS; CDR2 reads SASEGT. V lost 3 bases to trimming and J lost 2 bases, with 8 bases between them. The chain's CDR3 is CASSEAGPYEQYF. For the CDR3, the DNA is TGTGCCAGCAGTGAGGCAGGTCCCTACGAGCAGTACTTC.

This chain uses TRBV7-9 with TRBJ2-7; 10 nucleotides match TRBD2. Germline V gene sequence: CDR1 SEHNR, CDR2 FQNEAQ (reference sequence). The CDR3 has 15 residues. The junction had 6 bases not matched to a gene; V was cut back by 5 bases and J by 2 bases. CDR3 sequence (DNA): TGTGCCAGCAGCCAGAAACTAGCGGGAACCTACGAGCAGTACTTC. Amino acids: CASSQKLAGTYEQYF.

The J gene is TRBJ1-1, the V gene TRBV6-5, with D perhaps matching TRBD1 (6 bases). This CDR3 region has 14 residues. The ends were cut back, 2 bases at V and 1 base at J, with 8 bases in the middle. The germline V gene encodes CDR1 MNHEY and CDR2 SVGAGI. In nucleotides, the CDR3 is TGTGCCAGCAGTTACCTGGACAGGAACACTGAAGCTTTCTTT. It translates to CASSYLDRNTEAFF.

The CDR3 is CASGERGTQYF. The CDR3 nucleotides are TGTGCCAGTGGCGAAAGGGGTACGCAGTATTTT. The chain combines TRBV19 with TRBJ2-3; tentatively, D is TRBD1 (5 bases). Germline V gene data show CDR1 as LNHDA and CDR2 as SQIVND (reference sequence). This CDR3 comprises 11 residues. The ends were cut back, 8 bases at V and 8 bases at J, with 11 bases in the middle.

This clone has a single count. The J gene is TRBJ2-6, the V gene TRBV2; D is perhaps TRBD1 or TRBD2 (6 bases each). Per germline, CDR1 SNHLY and CDR2 FYNNEI. Deletions cut 9 bases from V and 0 bases from J, with 15 bases between. The CDR3 contains 16 residues. CDR3 in DNA: TGTGCCAGGTGGAGGGGGTCCACCTCTGGGGCCAACGTCCTGACTTTC. As protein: CARWRGSTSGANVLTF.

This clone has only a few counts. The chain uses TRBV14 and TRBJ1-1, with TRBD1 matching over 7 bases. The germline CDR1 and CDR2 sequences are SGHDN and FVKESK. This CDR3 is built from 15 residues. The junction had 4 bases not matched to a gene; V was cut back by 2 bases and J by 1 base. DNA of the CDR3: TGTGCCAGCAGCCAAACAGGGGCGAAGAACACTGAAGCTTTCTTT. The encoded protein is CASSQTGAKNTEAFF.

The chain employs TRBV6-4 and TRBJ2-7; the D is unclear. Trimming stripped 4 bases from V and 7 bases from J, with 8 bases between. The CDR3 covers 11 residues. Germline V gives CDR1 MRHNA, CDR2 SNTAGT. The CDR3 DNA reads TGTGCCAGCAGTGCCCTAGTAGAGCAGTACTTC. Protein sequence: CASSALVEQYF.

The genes are TRBV29-1 and TRBJ1-1; D ambiguous. The CDR3 covers 11 residues. Germline V lookup: CDR1 SQVTM, CDR2 ANQGSEA. CDR3 DNA: TGCAGTGGGCGAAGGGAGTCTGAAGCTTTCTTT. Translation gives CSGRRESEAFF. The full variable domain, rest sourced from reference TRBV29-1 and TRBJ1-1, is SAVISQKPSRDICQRGTSLTIQCQVDSQVTMMFWYRQQPGQSLTLIATANQGSEATYESGFVIDKFPISRPNLTFSTLTVSNMSPEDSSIYLCSGRRESEAFFGQGTRLTVV.

V is TRBV30 and J is TRBJ2-7; 7 positions agree with TRBD1. Trimming at V came to 0 bases and at J to 3 bases, leaving 14 bases not matched to a gene. The CDR3 length is 17 residues. The germline gives CDR1 GTSNPN, CDR2 SVGIG (reference sequence). CDR3 nucleotide sequence: TGTGCCTGGAGTGTACTACAGGGGTCCGTTGTCGGCTACGAGCAGTACTTC. Translation: CAWSVLQGSVVGYEQYF.

V is TRBV6-5 and J is TRBJ1-3, with 10 bases aligning to TRBD1. This CDR3 is 15 amino acids long. V was pared by 2 bases and J by 3 bases, with 1 base of the junction left unmatched. CDR1 and CDR2 from the germline V gene are MNHEY and SVGAGI. The CDR3: CASSYGTGVGNTIYF. In nucleotides, the CDR3 is TGTGCCAGCAGTTACGGGACAGGGGTTGGAAACACCATATATTTT.

This clone has a handful of counts. The chain recombines TRBV11-3 with TRBJ2-5, with 7 bases aligning to TRBD1. The CDR3 is 16 amino acids. J gave up 2 bases and V 5 bases, and 11 bases lay outside the gene matches. Germline assignment: CDR1 SGHNT and CDR2 YENEEA. DNA for the CDR3: TGTGCCAGCAGCCCCCGGGACAGTGGTGTACAAGAGACCCAGTACTTC. It translates to CASSPRDSGVQETQYF.

This clone has just a few counts. This rearrangement joins TRBV5-1 to TRBJ2-7; TRBD2 aligns across 13 bases. Looked up from germline, CDR1 is SGHRS and CDR2 is YFSETQ. Trimming cost V 3 bases and J 3 bases; bases outside gene matches: 3. The CDR3 loop spans 15 amino acids. The CDR3 DNA sequence: TGCGCCAGCAGCTGGGGGACTAGCGGGAACTACGAGCAGTACTTC. It translates to CASSWGTSGNYEQYF.

This chain links TRBV14 with TRBJ2-1, with 7 bases aligning to TRBD2. The trim removed 1 base at V and 0 bases at J, leaving 6 bases unmatched. In germline, CDR1 is SGHDN, CDR2 FVKESK. This CDR3 has 17 amino acids. CDR3 region: CASSQGVGGNSYNEQFF. CDR3 coding DNA: TGTGCCAGCAGCCAAGGTGTGGGGGGGAACTCCTACAATGAGCAGTTCTTC. Filled out from reference TRBV14 and TRBJ2-1, the complete variable domain reads EAGVTQFPSHSVIEKGQTVTLRCDPISGHDNLYWYRRVMGKEIKFLLHFVKESKQDESGMPNNRFLAERTGGTYSTLKVQPAELEDSGVYFCASSQGVGGNSYNEQFFGPGTRLTVL.

This chain connects TRBV10-3 to TRBJ1-4; D not resolved. V was clipped by 3 bases and J by 8 bases, with 10 bases between them. Looked up from germline, CDR1 is ENHRY and CDR2 is SYGVKD. The CDR3 consists of 13 residues. As DNA, the CDR3 is TGTGCCATCAGTGACCTGAGTAGGGAAAAACTGTTTTTT. Translated: CAISDLSREKLFF.

The count of this clone is one. The genes are TRBV27 and TRBJ1-6; no clear D gene. V gave up 5 bases and J gave up 4 bases, with 9 bases separating them. The CDR3 spans 14 residues. The germline V gene encodes CDR1 MNHEY and CDR2 SMNVEV (reference sequence). The CDR3 nucleotides read TGTGCCAGCAGTGGAGGGTCATATAATTCACCCCTCCACTTT. Translation: CASSGGSYNSPLHF.

V usage is TRBV10-1 and J usage is TRBJ1-6; no clear D gene. V lost 8 bases to trimming and J lost 10 bases, with 9 bases between them. Looked up from germline, CDR1 is WNHNN and CDR2 is SYGVQD (reference sequence). The CDR3 runs to 11 residues. This CDR3 is CASVRRSPLHF. The CDR3 nucleotides are TGCGCCAGCGTTCGGCGGTCACCCCTCCACTTT.

CDR3 sequence: CATGRVDYTF. CDR3 DNA: TGTGCCACCGGGCGGGTCGACTACACCTTC. This sequence joins TRBV19 and TRBJ1-2, with D hard to call. Per the germline V gene, CDR1 is LNHDA and CDR2 is SQIVND (reference sequence). The CDR3 covers 10 residues. The V and J ends lost 10 bases and 10 bases respectively, with 13 bases between them.

V usage is TRBV10-3 and J usage is TRBJ2-2, with a weak D call TRBD2 (6 bases). Trimming stripped 3 bases from V and 3 bases from J, with 17 bases between. This CDR3 comprises 17 residues. Germline V gene data show CDR1 as ENHRY and CDR2 as SYGVKD. CDR3 sequence: CAISDHSGARDTGELFF. The CDR3 DNA reads TGTGCCATCAGTGACCATAGCGGAGCCCGGGACACCGGGGAGCTGTTTTTT.